This TCR beta chain was observed in a study of a mutant IDH1 vaccine in newly diagnosed glioma. Worth noting for this clone: Its antigen remains unidentified.

Stated time point: week 35, safety follow-up. Vaccination used 300 ug of mutant IDH1 20-mer peptide per dose, with topical imiquimod. This CDR3 region has 15 residues. Germline assignment: CDR1 SNHLY and CDR2 FYNNEI. The V segment lost 9 bases and the J segment 4 bases; nucleotides outside the gene matches: 11. Assay: immunoSEQ multiplex PCR; the TCRdb copy retains only in-frame clones and omits some. The data hold about 60,000 clones, with approximately 87% observed a single time. The TCR sequence derives from a man aged 35 to 55 with glioma. This sequence joins TRBV2 and TRBJ1-4; 7 bases line up with TRBD1. This sample comprised PBMCs, obtained from a glioma patient whose treatment included an IDH1 peptide vaccine. CDR3 nucleotide sequence: TGTGCCAGTCGGGACAGCCGGAACCTTAATGAAAAACTGTTTTTT. Translating it yields CASRDSRNLNEKLFF.